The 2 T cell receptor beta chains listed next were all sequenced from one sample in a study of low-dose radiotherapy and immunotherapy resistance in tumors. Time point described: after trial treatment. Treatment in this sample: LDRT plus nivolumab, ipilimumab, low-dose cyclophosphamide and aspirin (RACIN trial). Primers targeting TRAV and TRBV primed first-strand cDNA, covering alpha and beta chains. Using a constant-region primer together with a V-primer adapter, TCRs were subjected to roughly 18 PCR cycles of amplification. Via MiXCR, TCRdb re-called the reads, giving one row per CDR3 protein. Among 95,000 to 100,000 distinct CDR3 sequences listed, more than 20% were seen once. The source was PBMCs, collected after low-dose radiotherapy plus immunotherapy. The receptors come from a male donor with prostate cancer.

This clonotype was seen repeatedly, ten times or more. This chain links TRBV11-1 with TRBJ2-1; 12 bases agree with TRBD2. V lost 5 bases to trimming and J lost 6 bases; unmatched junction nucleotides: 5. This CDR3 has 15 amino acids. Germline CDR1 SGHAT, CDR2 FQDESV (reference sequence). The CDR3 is CASSRTSGGFNEQFF. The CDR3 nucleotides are TGTGCCAGCAGCCGCACTAGCGGGGGGTTCAATGAGCAGTTCTTC.

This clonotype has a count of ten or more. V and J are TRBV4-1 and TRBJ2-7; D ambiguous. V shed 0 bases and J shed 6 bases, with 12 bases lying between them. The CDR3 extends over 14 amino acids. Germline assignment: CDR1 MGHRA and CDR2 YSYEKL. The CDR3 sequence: CASSQDRGEFEQYF. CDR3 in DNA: TGCGCCAGCAGCCAAGATCGTGGGGAATTCGAGCAGTACTTC.